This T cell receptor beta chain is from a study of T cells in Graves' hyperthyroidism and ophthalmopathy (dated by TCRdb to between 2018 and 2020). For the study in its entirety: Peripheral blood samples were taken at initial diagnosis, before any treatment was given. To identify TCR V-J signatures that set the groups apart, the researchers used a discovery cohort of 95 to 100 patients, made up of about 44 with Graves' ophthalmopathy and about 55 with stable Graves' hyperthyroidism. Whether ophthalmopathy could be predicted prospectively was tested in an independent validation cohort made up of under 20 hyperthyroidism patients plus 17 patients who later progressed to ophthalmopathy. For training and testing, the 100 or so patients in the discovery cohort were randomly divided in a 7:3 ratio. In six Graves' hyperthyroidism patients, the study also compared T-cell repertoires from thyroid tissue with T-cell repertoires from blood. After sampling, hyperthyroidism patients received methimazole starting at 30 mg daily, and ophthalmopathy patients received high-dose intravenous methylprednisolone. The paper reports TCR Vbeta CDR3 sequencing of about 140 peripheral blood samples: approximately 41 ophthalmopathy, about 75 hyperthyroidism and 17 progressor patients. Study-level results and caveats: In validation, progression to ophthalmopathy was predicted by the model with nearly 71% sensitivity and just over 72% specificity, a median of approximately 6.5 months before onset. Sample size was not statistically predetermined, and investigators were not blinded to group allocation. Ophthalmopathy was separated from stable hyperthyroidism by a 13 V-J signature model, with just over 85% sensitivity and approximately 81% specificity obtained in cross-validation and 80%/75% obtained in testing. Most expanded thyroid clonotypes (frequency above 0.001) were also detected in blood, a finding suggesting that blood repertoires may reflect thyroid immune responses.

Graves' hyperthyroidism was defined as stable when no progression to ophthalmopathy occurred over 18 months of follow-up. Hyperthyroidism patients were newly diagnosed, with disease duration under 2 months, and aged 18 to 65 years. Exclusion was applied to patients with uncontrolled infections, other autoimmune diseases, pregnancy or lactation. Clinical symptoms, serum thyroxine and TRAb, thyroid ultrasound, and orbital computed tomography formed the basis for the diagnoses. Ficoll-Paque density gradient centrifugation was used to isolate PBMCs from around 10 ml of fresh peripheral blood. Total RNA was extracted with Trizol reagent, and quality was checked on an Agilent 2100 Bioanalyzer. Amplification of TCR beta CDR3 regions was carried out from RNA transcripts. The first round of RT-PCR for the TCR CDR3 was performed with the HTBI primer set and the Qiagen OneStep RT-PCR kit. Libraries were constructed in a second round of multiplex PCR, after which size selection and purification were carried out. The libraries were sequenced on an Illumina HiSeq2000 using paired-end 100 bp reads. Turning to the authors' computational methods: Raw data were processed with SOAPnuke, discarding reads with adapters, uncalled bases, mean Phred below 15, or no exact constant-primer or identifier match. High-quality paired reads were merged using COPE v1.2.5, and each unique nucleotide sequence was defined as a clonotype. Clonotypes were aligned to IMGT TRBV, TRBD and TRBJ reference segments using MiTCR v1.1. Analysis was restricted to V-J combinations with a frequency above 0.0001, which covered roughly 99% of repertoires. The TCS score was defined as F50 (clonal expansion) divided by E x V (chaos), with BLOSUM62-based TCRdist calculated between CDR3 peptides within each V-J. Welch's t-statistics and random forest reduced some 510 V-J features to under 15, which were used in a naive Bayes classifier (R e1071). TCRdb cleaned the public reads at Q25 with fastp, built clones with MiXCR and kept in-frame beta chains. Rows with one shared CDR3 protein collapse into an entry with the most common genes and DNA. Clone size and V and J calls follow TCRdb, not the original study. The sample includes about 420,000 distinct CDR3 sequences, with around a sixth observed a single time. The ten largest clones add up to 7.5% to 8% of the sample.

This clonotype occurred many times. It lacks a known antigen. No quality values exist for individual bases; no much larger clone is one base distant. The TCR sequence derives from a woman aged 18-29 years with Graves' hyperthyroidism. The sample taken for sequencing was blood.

The DNA sequence reads TGTGCCAGCAGCCAAGACGGGACAGGGGCGGAGTATGGCTACACCTTC. Protein translation: CASSQDGTGAEYGYTF. The chain is encoded by TRBV4-2 joined to TRBJ1-2, with 10 bases aligning to TRBD1. From the germline V gene, CDR1 is LGHNA and CDR2 is YNFKEQ. After removal of 0 bases from V and 5 bases from J, the junction retains 6 bases not matched to a gene. The CDR3 goes from the cysteine to the phenylalanine over 16 residues. The CDR3 DNA has 48 bases and is translated from base 1.